This T cell receptor beta chain was retrieved from a study of neurological immune-mediated disorders. Whole-study results and caveats: The study found no CDR3 amino acid sequences shared by expanded clones across subjects, suggesting private repertoires in all groups.

TCRdb fed the 5' RACE reads into MiXCR, producing one record per CDR3 protein. The table records some 49,000 distinct CDR3 sequences, 9% to 10% of them present only once. The time point: longitudinal time-point 1 (baseline). This clonotype was seen repeatedly, ten times or more. The antigen is unknown. This clonotype was sampled from a woman in her forties in good health. The sequenced sample was PBMCs.

The DNA for the CDR3 is TGCAGTGCTAGTGCAGCGGGAGTGAAAAATGAGCAGTTCTTC. Amino acids: CSASAAGVKNEQFF. The chain uses TRBV20-1 and TRBJ2-1; 8 bases match TRBD2. J was trimmed by 7 bases and V by 3 bases; bases with no gene match: 8. Germline V gene sequence: CDR1 DFQATT, CDR2 SNEGSKA (reference sequence). CDR3 length: 14 amino acids.